What follows is one T cell receptor beta chain and its context. This record belongs to a study of glioma-infiltrating T cells after dendritic cell vaccination. Up to 2 ug genomic DNA was used for TCRB CDR3 amplification. The repertoire was sequenced with immunoSEQ multiplex PCR; TCRdb's copy has only in-frame clones and lacks some. The top ten clones hold 9.2% of a sample with tens of thousands of clones, around 86% of them seen once. This receptor was obtained from a human donor with glioblastoma. The source material was blood, sampled before dendritic cell vaccination.

In DNA, the CDR3 is TGCAGCGTTGAGGGGGGCGAGCAGTACTTC. Residues: CSVEGGEQYF. The chain links TRBV29-1 to TRBJ2-7; D possibly corresponds to TRBD2 (6 bases). V shed 3 bases and J shed 6 bases, with 6 bases lying between them. CDR3 length: 10 residues. From germline, CDR1 is SQVTM and CDR2 ANQGSEA.